This passage covers 28 T cell receptor beta chains from one sample sequenced in a study of blood T cell repertoires in COVID-19. The protocol was immunoSEQ multiplex PCR, while the TCRdb copy is restricted to in-frame clones and leaves out a portion. Seen here are some 160,000 clones, 89% observed once, and the top ten hold approximately 2.8%. Sequencing input: peripheral blood. These receptors all stem from a man aged 60 to 75 with acute or convalescent COVID-19.

The chain has TRBV3-1 (or the pseudogene TRBV3-2) and TRBJ2-2; TRBD2 aligns across 10 bases. The CDR3 contains 18 residues. V gave up 3 bases and J gave up 0 bases; unmatched junction bases: 7. The V gene's germline CDR1 is LGHDT and CDR2 YNNKEL (reference sequence). CDR3 DNA: TGTGCCAGCAGCCACTCTAGCGGGGGACATTCGAACACCGGGGAGCTGTTTTTT. Its translation is CASSHSSGGHSNTGELFF.

This clone was picked up one time. The rearrangement joins TRBV6-5 to TRBJ2-2; 8 bases map to TRBD2. The CDR3 sequence is 15 residues long. The V gene's germline CDR1 is MNHEY and CDR2 SVGAGI. Trimming at V came to 6 bases and at J to 0 bases, leaving 3 bases not matched to a gene. DNA for the CDR3: TGTGCCAGCAGCCCCGGGGGGGCGAACACCGGGGAGCTGTTTTTT. Residues: CASSPGGANTGELFF.

This chain uses TRBV6-6 with TRBJ2-2; 7 nucleotides agree with TRBD2. The CDR3 is 17 residues long. Germline loops: CDR1 MNHNY, CDR2 SVGAGI (reference sequence). V lost 5 bases and J lost 1; bases outside the gene matches: 10. In DNA, the CDR3 is TGTGCCAGCAGTCTTTCCGGGCGGGGGAGGAACACCGGGGAGCTGTTTTTT. It codes for CASSLSGRGRNTGELFF.

The genes are TRBV5-1 and TRBJ2-2, with D possibly TRBD1 on 6 matching bases. Trimming removed 4 bases at V and 7 bases at J, with 23 bases between. Looked up from germline, CDR1 is SGHRS and CDR2 is YFSETQ. The CDR3 has 17 amino acids. The CDR3 is CASSMRTVTSSVGELFF. CDR3 nucleotide sequence: TGCGCCAGCAGCATGCGGACAGTAACGTCGTCGGTCGGGGAGCTGTTTTTT.

The chain has TRBV18 and TRBJ2-6; D unresolved. The CDR3 is 16 amino acids. Germline CDR1 and CDR2: KGHSH and LQKENI. The V and J ends lost 2 bases and 0 bases respectively, with 8 bases between them. CDR3 coding DNA: TGTGCCAGCTCACCATATCCGAGCTCTGGGGCCAACGTCCTGACTTTC. It codes for CASSPYPSSGANVLTF.

V usage is TRBV5-1 and J usage is TRBJ2-7; the D gene is possibly TRBD1 (6 bases). The V gene's germline CDR1 is SGHRS and CDR2 YFSETQ. This CDR3 region has 13 residues. The V gene lost 3 bases and the J gene lost 1 base, with 8 bases spanning the gap. The CDR3 spells CASSWGTSYEQYF. CDR3 in DNA: TGCGCCAGCAGCTGGGGGACATCCTACGAGCAGTACTTC.

The chain is built from TRBV18 and TRBJ1-3; 9 bases agree with TRBD1. This CDR3 is built from 16 residues. Germline CDR1 and CDR2: KGHSH and LQKENI. V lost 3 bases to trimming and J lost 2 bases; unmatched junction nucleotides: 5. CDR3 in DNA: TGTGCCAGCTCACCTTTAGGGGACAGGGCTGGAAACACCATATATTTT. Its protein is CASSPLGDRAGNTIYF. The full variable domain, its missing parts supplied by reference TRBV18 and TRBJ1-3, is NAGVMQNPRHLVRRRGQEARLRCSPMKGHSHVYWYRQLPEEGLKFMVYLQKENIIDESGMPKERFSAEFPKEGPSILRIQQVVRGDSAAYFCASSPLGDRAGNTIYFGEGSWLTVV.

This chain uses TRBV5-1 with TRBJ1-1; tentative D call: TRBD1 (6 bases). CDR3 size: 15 residues. Deletions cut 7 bases from V and 3 bases from J, with 19 bases between. Germline V gene sequence: CDR1 SGHRS, CDR2 YFSETQ. CDR3: CASSPGGGFDTEAFF. DNA of the CDR3: TGCGCCAGCTCCCCCGGTGGGGGCTTTGACACTGAAGCTTTCTTT.

The chain uses TRBV5-6 and TRBJ1-2; D is possibly TRBD1 (6 bases). The CDR3 contains 14 residues. Germline CDR1 reads SGHDT; CDR2 reads YYEEEE. Trimming pared 0 bases from V and 8 bases from J, leaving 14 bases between. In DNA, the CDR3 is TGTGCCAGCAGCTTGGTTGGGACACCGACGGGCTACACCTTC. Amino acid sequence: CASSLVGTPTGYTF.

The rearrangement links TRBV4-3 to TRBJ1-2; D is possibly TRBD1 (6 bases). From germline, CDR1 is LGHNA and CDR2 YSLEER. The V end lost 0 bases, the J end lost 2 bases, and 13 bases lay between the germline ends. CDR3 length: 16 residues. This CDR3 reads CASSQDLAQGNYGYTF. The CDR3 DNA is TGCGCCAGCAGCCAAGATCTAGCTCAGGGGAACTATGGCTACACCTTC.

The J gene is TRBJ1-2, the V gene TRBV3-1 (or the pseudogene TRBV3-2); 9 bases align to TRBD1. CDR1 and CDR2 (germline): LGHDT, YNNKEL (reference sequence). The CDR3 runs to 14 residues. V lost 6 bases, J lost 5 bases, and 7 bases stayed unmatched. CDR3 DNA: TGTGCCAGCAGTGGGGGACAGGGAGCTTATGGCTACACCTTC. Translated: CASSGGQGAYGYTF.

The J gene is TRBJ1-2, the V gene TRBV29-1; D possibly corresponds to TRBD1 (6 bases). The CDR3 consists of 12 residues. V dropped 6 bases and J dropped 3 bases, with 11 bases sitting between them. Germline CDR1 is SQVTM and CDR2 is ANQGSEA. CDR3 DNA: TGCAGCGTGTCGGGGGGCTACTATGGCTACACCTTC. This codes for CSVSGGYYGYTF.

This rearrangement joins TRBV28 to TRBJ1-1; 7 nucleotides agree with TRBD1. The CDR3 runs 12 residues. The germline CDR1 and CDR2 sequences are MDHEN and SYDVKM. After removal of 7 bases from V and 8 bases from J, the junction contained 7 bases not matched to a gene. CDR3 protein: CASTGRGREAFF. CDR3 coding DNA: TGTGCCAGCACAGGAAGGGGGCGAGAAGCTTTCTTT.

The V call is TRBV7-9, the J call TRBJ1-2, with D possibly TRBD1 on 5 matching bases. Germline V lookup: CDR1 SEHNR, CDR2 FQNEAQ (reference sequence). The V end was cut by 1 base, the J end by 5 bases, with 17 bases between. CDR3 length: 16 amino acids. This chain's CDR3 is CASSLGGGAEHYGYTF. CDR3 sequence (DNA): TGTGCCAGCAGCTTAGGAGGTGGGGCTGAACATTATGGCTACACCTTC.

The chain is built from TRBV29-1 and TRBJ1-1; D remains unclear. V gave up 7 bases and J gave up 5 bases, with 20 bases separating them. This CDR3 contains 14 residues. Germline V gene lookup returns CDR1 SQVTM and CDR2 ANQGSEA. CDR3 coding DNA: TGCAGCGCCGCGCCGCCGGCAGGCCGTACTGAAGCTTTCTTT. It codes for CSAAPPAGRTEAFF.

The genes are TRBV11-2 and TRBJ2-3, with 14 bases that match TRBD2. The CDR3 is 18 amino acids. J lost 2 bases, V lost 5 bases, and 9 bases had no gene match. Germline V lookup: CDR1 SGHAT, CDR2 FQNNGV. As DNA, the CDR3 is TGTGCCAGCAGCCTCAGACTAGCGGGGGGGCCGGACACAGATACGCAGTATTTT. Its translation: CASSLRLAGGPDTDTQYF.

The DNA of the CDR3 is TGTGCCAGCAGTTCGAGGACAGGGAACACTGAAGCTTTCTTT. It specifies CASSSRTGNTEAFF. The V and J genes are TRBV27 and TRBJ1-1; 7 nucleotides align to TRBD1. V shed 4 bases, J shed 1 base, and the junction held 3 bases outside the gene matches. Germline V gene data show CDR1 as MNHEY and CDR2 as SMNVEV (reference sequence). CDR3 length equals 14 residues.

V usage is TRBV6-5 and J usage is TRBJ1-4; D is uncertain. Germline CDR1 and CDR2: MNHEY and SVGAGI. This CDR3 is built from 12 residues. V shed 6 bases and J shed 4 bases, with 6 bases lying between them. The CDR3 DNA reads as TGTGCCAGCAGGAGCGGTAATGAAAAACTGTTTTTT. Its protein is CASRSGNEKLFF.

The rearrangement links TRBV11-2 to TRBJ2-7; 14 positions match TRBD2. Germline V gene data show CDR1 as SGHAT and CDR2 as FQNNGV. This CDR3 region has 17 residues. Losses at the gene ends were 1 base for V and 4 bases for J; bases not matched to a gene: 6. CDR3 in DNA: TGTGCCAGCAGCTTAGGAGGGACTAGCGGGGGCTATTACGAGCAGTACTTC. This encodes CASSLGGTSGGYYEQYF. The whole variable domain, remainder taken from reference TRBV11-2 and TRBJ2-7, is EAGVAQSPRYKIIEKRQSVAFWCNPISGHATLYWYQQILGQGPKLLIQFQNNGVVDDSQLPKDRFSAERLKGVDSTLKIQPAKLEDSAVYLCASSLGGTSGGYYEQYFGPGTRLTVT.

In the case of this clone: Distinct nucleotide sequences in the sample also encode this CDR3. The V and J genes are TRBV19 and TRBJ2-3; 10 positions agree with TRBD2. Germline values: CDR1 LNHDA, CDR2 SQIVND (reference sequence). The CDR3 length is 15 residues. J gave up 1 base and V 2 bases, and 0 bases lay outside the gene matches. The DNA for the CDR3 is TGTGCCAGTAGTATACTAGCGGGGGGCACAGATACGCAGTATTTT. It codes for CASSILAGGTDTQYF.

The chain carries TRBV6-2 or TRBV6-3 and TRBJ1-3; D may be TRBD1 (6 bases). Germline-derived CDR1 and CDR2 are MNHEY and SVGEGT. V lost 5 bases to trimming and J lost 4 bases, with 12 bases between them. The CDR3 spans 14 residues. Written as DNA, the CDR3 is TGTGCCAGCAGTCAAGGGACACCCGGAAACACCATATATTTT. Translation gives CASSQGTPGNTIYF.

The chain recombines TRBV7-3 with TRBJ2-2, with TRBD2 matching 11 bases. The V segment lost 5 bases and the J segment 4 bases; nucleotides outside the gene matches: 6. This CDR3 has 16 residues. Germline CDR1 reads SGHTA; CDR2 reads FQGTGA. Written as DNA, the CDR3 is TGTGCCAGCAGCCCAACTAGCGGGGGCCCCACCGGGGAGCTGTTTTTT. Protein: CASSPTSGGPTGELFF.

V usage is TRBV4-1 and J usage is TRBJ2-1; a weak D match, TRBD1 (6 bases). Trimming pared 6 bases from V and 2 bases from J, leaving 11 bases between. The CDR3 has 14 residues. The germline gives CDR1 MGHRA, CDR2 YSYEKL. The CDR3 loop is CASSRTVTYNEQFF. The CDR3 coding sequence is TGCGCCAGCAGTCGGACAGTTACCTACAATGAGCAGTTCTTC.

The chain carries TRBV2 and TRBJ1-1; D not certain. In germline, CDR1 is SNHLY, CDR2 FYNNEI. The CDR3 has 14 amino acids. Trimming took 7 bases from V and 0 from J, leaving 12 bases between them. This CDR3 reads CASTQARLNTEAFF. Here the CDR3 DNA reads TGTGCCAGCACCCAAGCGAGACTGAACACTGAAGCTTTCTTT.

This chain links TRBV7-2 with TRBJ1-1; the match to TRBD1 covers 8 bases. The CDR3 length is 15 residues. CDR1 is SGHTA and CDR2 is FQGNSA in the germline V gene. V trimming: 5 bases; J trimming: 5 bases; junction bases outside the gene matches: 10. The CDR3 DNA follows: TGTGCCAGCAGCGCCGACAGGGGAAGGAGGACTGAAGCTTTCTTT. It yields the protein CASSADRGRRTEAFF.

The chain carries TRBV11-3 and TRBJ2-1, with TRBD2 identical over 8 bases. The CDR3 totals 15 residues. CDR1 is SGHNT and CDR2 is YENEEA in the germline V gene. The junction had 12 bases not matched to a gene; V was cut back by 6 bases and J by 8 bases. CDR3 in amino acids: CASSARLAGTHEQFF. CDR3 bases: TGTGCCAGCAGTGCCCGATTAGCGGGGACCCATGAGCAGTTCTTC.

This clone was seen repeatedly, ten times or more. The CDR3 DNA follows: TGTGCCAGCTCGCCCGGGACAGGGAGGACAGATACGCAGTATTTT. Translation gives CASSPGTGRTDTQYF. The V gene is TRBV18, the J gene TRBJ2-3; 9 bases align to TRBD1. This CDR3 has 15 residues. The J segment lost 3 bases and the V segment lost 6 bases, leaving 7 bases of the junction unmatched. Germline V gene data show CDR1 as KGHSH and CDR2 as LQKENI. The variable domain in full, with the rest retrieved from reference TRBV18 and TRBJ2-3, is NAGVMQNPRHLVRRRGQEARLRCSPMKGHSHVYWYRQLPEEGLKFMVYLQKENIIDESGMPKERFSAEFPKEGPSILRIQQVVRGDSAAYFCASSPGTGRTDTQYFGPGTRLTVL.

The V call is TRBV5-1, the J call TRBJ2-7; perhaps TRBD1 as D (5 bases). The V gene lost 4 bases and the J gene lost 3 bases, with 14 bases spanning the gap. Germline CDR1 reads SGHRS; CDR2 reads YFSETQ. The CDR3 totals 14 residues. CDR3 sequence (DNA): TGCGCCAGCAGCGCGGACATATTAAACTACGAGCAGTACTTC. Amino acids: CASSADILNYEQYF.